A single sample gave rise to the 3 T cell receptor beta chains below, sequenced in a study of blood T cell repertoires in COVID-19. Only in-frame clones appear in the TCRdb table, and some are missing; sequencing was by immunoSEQ multiplex PCR. Seen here are 100,000 to 150,000 clones, around 81% observed once, and the top ten hold about 4%. Input material: peripheral blood. The origin of the receptors is a woman between 45 and 60 years old with acute or convalescent COVID-19.

The chain employs TRBV5-1 and TRBJ2-1, with 10 bases identical to TRBD2. V dropped 5 bases and J dropped 3; count of bases not matched to a gene: 5. The CDR3 runs to 15 residues. CDR1 SGHRS and CDR2 YFSETQ come from the germline V gene. The CDR3 nucleotides read TGCGCCAGCAGTCTAGCGGGGGCCAACTACAATGAGCAGTTCTTC. Its protein is CASSLAGANYNEQFF.

The genes are TRBV29-1 and TRBJ2-1; 13 bases map to TRBD2. Germline V gene lookup returns CDR1 SQVTM and CDR2 ANQGSEA. V shed 5 bases and J 5 bases; nucleotides not matched to a gene: 3. The CDR3 has 14 amino acids. The CDR3 loop is CSVTSGRVNNEQFF. In DNA form, the CDR3 reads TGCAGCGTTACTAGCGGGAGGGTGAACAATGAGCAGTTCTTC.

The chain carries TRBV6-5 and TRBJ1-6; 7 bases agree with TRBD1. The germline CDR1 and CDR2 sequences are MNHEY and SVGAGI. V was pared by 6 bases and J by 6 bases, with 8 bases of the junction left unmatched. The CDR3 is made up of 15 amino acids. This chain's CDR3 is CASSGTDIFNSPLHF. CDR3 nucleotide sequence: TGTGCCAGCAGCGGGACAGACATATTTAATTCACCCCTCCACTTT.